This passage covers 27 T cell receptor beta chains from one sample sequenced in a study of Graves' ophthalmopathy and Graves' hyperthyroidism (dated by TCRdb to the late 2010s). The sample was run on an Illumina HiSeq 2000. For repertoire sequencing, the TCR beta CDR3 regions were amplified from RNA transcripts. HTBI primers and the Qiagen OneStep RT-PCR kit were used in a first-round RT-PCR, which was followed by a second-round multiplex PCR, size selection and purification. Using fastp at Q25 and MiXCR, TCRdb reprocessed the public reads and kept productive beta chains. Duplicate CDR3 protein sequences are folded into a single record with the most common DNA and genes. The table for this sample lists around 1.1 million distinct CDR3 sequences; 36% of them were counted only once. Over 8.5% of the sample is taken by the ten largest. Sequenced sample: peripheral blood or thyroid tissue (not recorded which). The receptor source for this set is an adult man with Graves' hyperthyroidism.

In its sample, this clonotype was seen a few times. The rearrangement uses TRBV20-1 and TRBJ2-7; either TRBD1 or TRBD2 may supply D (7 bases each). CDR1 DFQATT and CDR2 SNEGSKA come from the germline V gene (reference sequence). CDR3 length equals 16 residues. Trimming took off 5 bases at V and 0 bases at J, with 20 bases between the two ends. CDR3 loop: CSAVGGGGSISYEQYF. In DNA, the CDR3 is TGCAGTGCTGTAGGGGGCGGCGGGAGTATCTCCTACGAGCAGTACTTC.

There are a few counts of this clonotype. This CDR3 reads CASSPSDRGPNLVFEQYF. The CDR3 region has the DNA TGTGCCAGTAGTCCGTCGGACAGGGGGCCGAACCTAGTGTTCGAGCAGTACTTC. The rearrangement links TRBV19 to TRBJ2-7; 11 bases are shared with TRBD1. Trimming took 5 bases from V and 6 from J; bases not matched to a gene: 18. This CDR3 comprises 18 residues. The germline V gene has CDR1 LNHDA and CDR2 SQIVND (reference sequence).

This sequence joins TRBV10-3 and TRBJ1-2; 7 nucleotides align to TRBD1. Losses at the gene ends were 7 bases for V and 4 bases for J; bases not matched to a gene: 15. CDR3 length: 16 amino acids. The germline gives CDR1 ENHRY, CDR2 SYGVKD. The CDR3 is CAITGEGDSGLYGYTF. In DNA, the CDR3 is TGTGCCATCACCGGGGAGGGGGACAGTGGCCTCTATGGCTACACCTTC.

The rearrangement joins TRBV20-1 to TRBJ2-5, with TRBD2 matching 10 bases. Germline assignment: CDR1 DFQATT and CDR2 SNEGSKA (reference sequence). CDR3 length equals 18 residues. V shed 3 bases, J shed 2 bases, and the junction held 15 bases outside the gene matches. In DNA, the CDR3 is TGCAGTGCTAGTAGCCCATGGACTAGCGGACCAAATCAAGAGACCCAGTACTTC. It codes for CSASSPWTSGPNQETQYF.

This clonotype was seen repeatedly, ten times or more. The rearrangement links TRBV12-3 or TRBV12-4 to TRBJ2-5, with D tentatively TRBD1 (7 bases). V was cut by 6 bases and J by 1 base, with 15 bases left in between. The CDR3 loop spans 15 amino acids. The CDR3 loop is CASSPSQGGQETQYF. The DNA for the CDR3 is TGTGCCAGCAGCCCATCTCAGGGGGGCCAAGAGACCCAGTACTTC.

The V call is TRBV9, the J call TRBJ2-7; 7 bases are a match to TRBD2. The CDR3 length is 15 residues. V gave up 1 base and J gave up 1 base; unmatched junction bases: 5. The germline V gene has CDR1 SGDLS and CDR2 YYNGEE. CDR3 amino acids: CASSVLAANSYEQYF. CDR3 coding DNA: TGTGCCAGCAGCGTACTAGCGGCGAATTCCTACGAGCAGTACTTC.

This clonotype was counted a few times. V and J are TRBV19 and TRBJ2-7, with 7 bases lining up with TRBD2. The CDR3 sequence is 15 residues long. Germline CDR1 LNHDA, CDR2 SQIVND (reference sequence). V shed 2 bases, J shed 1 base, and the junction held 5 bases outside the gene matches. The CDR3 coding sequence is TGTGCCAGTAGTATAAGGGAGGGAAGATCCTACGAGCAGTACTTC. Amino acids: CASSIREGRSYEQYF.

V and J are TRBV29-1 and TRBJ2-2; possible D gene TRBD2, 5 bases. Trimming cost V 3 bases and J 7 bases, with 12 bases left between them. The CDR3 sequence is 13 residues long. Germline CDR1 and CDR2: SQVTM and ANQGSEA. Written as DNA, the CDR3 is TGCAGCGTTGAGTTACAACGGGGCGGGGAGCTGTTTTTT. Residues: CSVELQRGGELFF.

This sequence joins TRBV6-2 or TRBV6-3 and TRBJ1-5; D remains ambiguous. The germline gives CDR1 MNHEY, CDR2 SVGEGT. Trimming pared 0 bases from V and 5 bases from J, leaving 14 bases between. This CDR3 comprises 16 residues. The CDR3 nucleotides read TGTGCCAGCAGTTACTCTCTCGGGCTAGGTGATCAGCCCCAGCATTTT. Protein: CASSYSLGLGDQPQHF.

The CDR3 is CASSLGDTLMSGELFF. In DNA form, the CDR3 reads TGTGCCAGCAGTTTGGGTGACACCCTCATGAGCGGGGAGCTGTTTTTT. The chain uses TRBV12-3 or TRBV12-4 and TRBJ2-2, with D hard to call. Trimming cost V 3 bases and J 7 bases, with 18 bases left between them. The CDR3 runs to 16 residues.

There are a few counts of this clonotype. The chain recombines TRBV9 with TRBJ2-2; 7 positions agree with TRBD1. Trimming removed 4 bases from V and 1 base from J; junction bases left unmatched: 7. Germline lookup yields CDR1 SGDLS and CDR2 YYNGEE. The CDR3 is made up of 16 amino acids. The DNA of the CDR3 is TGTGCCAGCAGCCCACGACAGGGATTGAACACCGGGGAGCTGTTTTTT. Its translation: CASSPRQGLNTGELFF.

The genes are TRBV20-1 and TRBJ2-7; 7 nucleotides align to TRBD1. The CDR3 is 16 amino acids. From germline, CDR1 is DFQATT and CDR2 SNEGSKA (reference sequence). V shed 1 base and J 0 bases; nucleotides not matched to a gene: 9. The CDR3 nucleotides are TGCAGTGCTAGAGGTATCGGGACAGTGGGCTCCTACGAGCAGTACTTC. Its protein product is CSARGIGTVGSYEQYF.

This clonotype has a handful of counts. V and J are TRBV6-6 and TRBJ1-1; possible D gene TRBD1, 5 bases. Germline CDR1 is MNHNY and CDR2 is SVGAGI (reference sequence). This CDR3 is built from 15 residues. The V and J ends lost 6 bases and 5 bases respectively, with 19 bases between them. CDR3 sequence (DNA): TGTGCCAGCAGACACAACAGACAGAGTATTACTGAAGCTTTCTTT. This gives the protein CASRHNRQSITEAFF.

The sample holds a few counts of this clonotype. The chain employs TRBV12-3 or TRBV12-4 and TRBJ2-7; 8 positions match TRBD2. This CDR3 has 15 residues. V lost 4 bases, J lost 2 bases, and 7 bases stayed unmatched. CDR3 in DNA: TGTGCCAGCAGTTACGGGGGGGACCTCACCTACGAGCAGTACTTC. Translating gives CASSYGGDLTYEQYF.

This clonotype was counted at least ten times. CDR3 sequence (DNA): TGCAGCGTGCCCGGACTCGGGGGGGTCGACGAGCAGTACTTC. Encoded protein: CSVPGLGGVDEQYF. The chain carries TRBV29-1 and TRBJ2-7, with 8 bases fitting TRBD2. Germline CDR1 SQVTM, CDR2 ANQGSEA. The CDR3 is 14 amino acids. With 6 bases clipped from V and 5 bases from J, the junction kept 12 bases outside the gene matches.

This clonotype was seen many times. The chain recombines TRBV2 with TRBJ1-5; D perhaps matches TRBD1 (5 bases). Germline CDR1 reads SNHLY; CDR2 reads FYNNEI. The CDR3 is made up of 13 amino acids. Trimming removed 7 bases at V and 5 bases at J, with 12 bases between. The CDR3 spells CASNRGGDQPQHF. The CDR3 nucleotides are TGTGCCAGCAATCGGGGGGGGGATCAGCCCCAGCATTTT.

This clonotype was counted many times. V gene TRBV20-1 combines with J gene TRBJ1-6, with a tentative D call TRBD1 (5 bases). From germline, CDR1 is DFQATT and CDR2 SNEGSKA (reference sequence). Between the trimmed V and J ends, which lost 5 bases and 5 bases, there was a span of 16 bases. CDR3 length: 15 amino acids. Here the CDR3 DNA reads TGCAGTGCTCCGGGGACCTCGGGGGATAATTCACCCCTCCACTTT. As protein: CSAPGTSGDNSPLHF.

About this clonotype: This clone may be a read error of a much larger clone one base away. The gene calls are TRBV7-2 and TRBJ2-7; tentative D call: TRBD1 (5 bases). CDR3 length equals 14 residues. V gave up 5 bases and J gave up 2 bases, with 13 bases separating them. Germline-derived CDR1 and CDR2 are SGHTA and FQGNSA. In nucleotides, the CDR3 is TGTGCCAGCAGCCACAGGTACGGCCCCTACGAGCAGTACTTC. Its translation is CASSHRYGPYEQYF.

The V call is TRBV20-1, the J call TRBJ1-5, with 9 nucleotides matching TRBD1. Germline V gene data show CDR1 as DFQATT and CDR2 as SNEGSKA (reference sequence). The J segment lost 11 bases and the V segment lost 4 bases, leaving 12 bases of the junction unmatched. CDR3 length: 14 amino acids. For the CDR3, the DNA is TGCAGTGCTACGCTCCCGGACAGGGGAGAGACCCAGCATTTT. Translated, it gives CSATLPDRGETQHF.

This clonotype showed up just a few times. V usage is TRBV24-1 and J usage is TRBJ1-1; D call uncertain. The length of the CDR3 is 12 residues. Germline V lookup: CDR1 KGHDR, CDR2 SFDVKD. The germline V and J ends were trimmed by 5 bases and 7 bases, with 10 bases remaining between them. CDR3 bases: TGTGCCACCAGTGCCGGGAGCGGTGAAGCTTTCTTT. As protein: CATSAGSGEAFF.

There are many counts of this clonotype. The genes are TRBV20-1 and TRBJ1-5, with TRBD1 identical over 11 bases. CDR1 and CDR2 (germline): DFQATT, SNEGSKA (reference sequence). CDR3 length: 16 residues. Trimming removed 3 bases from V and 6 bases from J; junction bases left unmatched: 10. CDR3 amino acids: CSASDAGQGVGQPQHF. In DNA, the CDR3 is TGCAGTGCTAGTGATGCGGGACAGGGGGTAGGTCAGCCCCAGCATTTT.

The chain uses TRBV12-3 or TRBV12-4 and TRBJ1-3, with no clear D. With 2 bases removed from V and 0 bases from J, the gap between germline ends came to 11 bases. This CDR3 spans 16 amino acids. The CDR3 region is CASSLPRTVSGNTIYF. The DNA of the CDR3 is TGTGCCAGCAGTTTACCTCGGACGGTCTCTGGAAACACCATATATTTT.

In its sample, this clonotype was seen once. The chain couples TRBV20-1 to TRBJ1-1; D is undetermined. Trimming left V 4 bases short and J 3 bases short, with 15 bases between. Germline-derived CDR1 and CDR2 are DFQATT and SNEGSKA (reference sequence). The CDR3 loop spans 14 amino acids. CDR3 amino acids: CSAKGRLRDTEAFF. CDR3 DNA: TGCAGTGCTAAGGGCCGTCTTAGGGACACTGAAGCTTTCTTT.

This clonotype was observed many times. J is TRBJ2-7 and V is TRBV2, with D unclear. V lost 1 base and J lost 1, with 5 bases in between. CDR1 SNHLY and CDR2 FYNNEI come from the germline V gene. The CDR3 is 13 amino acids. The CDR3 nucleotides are TGTGCCAGCAGTGAAGGGGAATCCTACGAGCAGTACTTC. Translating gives CASSEGESYEQYF.

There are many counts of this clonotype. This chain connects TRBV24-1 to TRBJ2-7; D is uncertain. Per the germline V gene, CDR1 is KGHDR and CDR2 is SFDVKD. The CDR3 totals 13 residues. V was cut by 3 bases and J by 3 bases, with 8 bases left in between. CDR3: CATSDPPDYEQYF. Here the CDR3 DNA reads TGTGCCACCAGTGATCCGCCAGACTACGAGCAGTACTTC.

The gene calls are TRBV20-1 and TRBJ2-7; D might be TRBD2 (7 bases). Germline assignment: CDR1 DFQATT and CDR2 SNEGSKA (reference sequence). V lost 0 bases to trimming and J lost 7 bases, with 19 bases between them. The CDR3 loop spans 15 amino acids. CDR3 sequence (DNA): TGCAGTGCTAGAGAGATGGGGGGGCCTCCCGTGGAGCAGTACTTC. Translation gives CSAREMGGPPVEQYF.

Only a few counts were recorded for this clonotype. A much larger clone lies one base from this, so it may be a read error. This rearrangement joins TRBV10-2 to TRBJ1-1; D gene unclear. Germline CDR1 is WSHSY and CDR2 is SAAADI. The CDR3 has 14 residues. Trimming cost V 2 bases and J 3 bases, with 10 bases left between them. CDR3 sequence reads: CASSEPGLHTEAFF. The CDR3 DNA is TGCGCCAGCAGTGAGCCGGGCCTGCACACTGAAGCTTTCTTT.